This is a list of T cell receptor beta chains from one sample in a study of T cell changes during pregnancy in multiple sclerosis. TCRdb's copy holds only in-frame clones and misses some; the assay was immunoSEQ multiplex PCR. Here the sample spans 100,000 or so clones, more than 90% being singletons. The material sequenced was peripheral blood, taken in the second trimester of pregnancy. These receptors were collected from a female donor with multiple sclerosis, enrolled in a pregnancy study. CDR3s include the opening cysteine and the closing phenylalanine or tryptophan.

j_gene	v_gene	CDR3aa
TRBJ1-1	TRBV9	CASSVSDTEAFF
TRBJ2-1	TRBV6-6	CASSYTGTSGNEQFF
TRBJ2-3	TRBV7-2	CASSSRDRGQDTQYF
TRBJ2-5	TRBV2	CARRDSQETQYF
TRBJ1-1	TRBV7-2	CASSRDRNTEAFF
TRBJ1-3	TRBV7-3	CASSLKRDSAIYF
TRBJ2-7	TRBV19	CASSIATGTNYEQYF
TRBJ1-1	TRBV6-6	CASSYSAAPEAFF
TRBJ2-6	TRBV15	CATSRSDRVGSGANVLTF
TRBJ2-3	TRBV5-4	CASSILAGDTDTQYF
TRBJ1-5	TRBV19	CASSLDSSRNQPQHF
TRBJ2-7	TRBV28	CATWDLNYEQYF
TRBJ2-1	TRBV10-3	CAISEPHGSPYNVQFF
TRBJ1-2	TRBV28	CASRRSGGYTF
TRBJ2-3	TRBV7-9	CASSSTTGPDTQYF
TRBJ2-1	TRBV28	CASSFPSGSVYNEQFF
TRBJ2-5	TRBV6-1	CASDDLAGAETQYF
TRBJ2-5	TRBV2	CASRTGLQETQYF
TRBJ2-3	TRBV6-5	CASRRTSDTRNTQYF
TRBJ2-7	TRBV5-1	CASSLADGRRVEQYF
TRBJ2-1	TRBV28	CASRGRDFLGSNEQFF
TRBJ2-5	TRBV11-2	CASSLVAGGSETQYF
TRBJ2-5	TRBV29-1	CSVVNRGGETQYF
TRBJ2-3	TRBV9	CASSLGLAVTDTQYF
TRBJ2-5	TRBV7-8	CASSSGLAPETQYF
TRBJ2-2	TRBV28	CASRDTVESGELFF